What follows describes a single TCR beta chain. No antigen is known for it. With 0 bases removed from V and 4 bases from J, the gap between germline ends came to 7 bases. The CDR3 runs 14 residues. Germline lookup yields CDR1 LNHNV and CDR2 YYDKDF (reference sequence). Measured with immunoSEQ multiplex PCR; TCRdb has only the in-frame clones, and not every one. The data hold about 1 million clones, with around 78% observed a single time. This sample is part of a study of shared clonotypes between healthy human individuals. Study findings and constraints: Larger estimated richness was generally seen in naive subsets than in memory subsets. Only a few donors were included, so the genetic and exposure-history diversity represented was limited. The study sampled only blood, and tissue repertoires likely differ.

The chain uses TRBV15 and TRBJ1-3; possibly TRBD1 for D (5 bases). The sample taken for sequencing was memory CD4+ T cells from PBMCs. As for subset: CD45RA-negative fraction. The TCR was taken from a man younger than 30 in good health. Some clones in this sample may be carry-over from other donors' samples. The DNA of the CDR3 is TGTGCCACCAGCAGAGACAGGGTGGGAAACACCATATATTTT. Protein sequence: CATSRDRVGNTIYF.